The subject of this entry is one T cell receptor beta chain. This sample was included in a study of blood T cell repertoires in COVID-19. Background on the study: Sample material is recorded as cDNA or gDNA derived from T cells, B-cell-depleted T cells, or PBMCs.

Original processing methods: Researchers report that nucleated cell counts were estimated from reference gene primer amplification. Sequencing was performed with immunoSEQ multiplex PCR; in TCRdb, only in-frame clones are kept and a portion is missing. D and trimming come from the DNA, and the V and J calls and clone size come from that table. The table shows 300,000 to 400,000 clones, with over 75% occurring only once. This clonotype was sampled from a woman between 25 and 40 years old with acute COVID-19. What was sequenced was PBMCs or T cells enriched from blood (not recorded which).

The CDR3 here is CASSLSTNRGSYEQYF. The CDR3 coding sequence is TGCGCCAGCAGCTTATCTACGAACAGGGGGTCTTACGAGCAGTACTTC. The chain joins TRBV5-1 to TRBJ2-7; TRBD1 aligns across 8 bases. This CDR3 is 16 amino acids long. Germline V gene sequence: CDR1 SGHRS, CDR2 YFSETQ. Unmatched junction bases numbered 11, after V lost 2 bases and J lost 4 bases.